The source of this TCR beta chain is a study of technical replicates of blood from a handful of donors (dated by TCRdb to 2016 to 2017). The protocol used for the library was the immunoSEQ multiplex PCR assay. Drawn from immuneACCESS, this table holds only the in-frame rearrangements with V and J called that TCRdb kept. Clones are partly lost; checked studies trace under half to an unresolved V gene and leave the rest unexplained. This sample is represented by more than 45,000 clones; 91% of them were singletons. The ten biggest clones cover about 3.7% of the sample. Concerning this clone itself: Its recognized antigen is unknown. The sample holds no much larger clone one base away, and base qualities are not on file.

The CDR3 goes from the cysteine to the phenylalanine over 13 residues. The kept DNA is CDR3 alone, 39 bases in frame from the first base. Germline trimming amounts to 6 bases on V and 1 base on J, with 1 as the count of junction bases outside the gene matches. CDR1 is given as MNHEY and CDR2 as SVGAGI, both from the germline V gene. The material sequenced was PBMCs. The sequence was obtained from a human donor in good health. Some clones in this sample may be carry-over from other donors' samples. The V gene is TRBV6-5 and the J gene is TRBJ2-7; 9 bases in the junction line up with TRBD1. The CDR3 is CASRGQGSYEQYF. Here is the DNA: TGTGCCAGCAGGGGACAGGGATCCTACGAGCAGTACTTC.